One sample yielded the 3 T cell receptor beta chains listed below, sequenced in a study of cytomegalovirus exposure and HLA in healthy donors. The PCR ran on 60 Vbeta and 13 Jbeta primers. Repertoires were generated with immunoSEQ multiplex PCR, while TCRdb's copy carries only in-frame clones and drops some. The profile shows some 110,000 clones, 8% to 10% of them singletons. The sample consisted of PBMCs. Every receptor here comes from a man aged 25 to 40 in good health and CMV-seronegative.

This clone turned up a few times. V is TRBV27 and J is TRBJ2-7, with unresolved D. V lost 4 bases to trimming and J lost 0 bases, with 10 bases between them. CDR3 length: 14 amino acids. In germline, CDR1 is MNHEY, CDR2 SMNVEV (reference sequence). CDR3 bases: TGTGCCAGCAGTTCCCCCCTCGGCTCCTACGAGCAGTACTTC. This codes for CASSSPLGSYEQYF.

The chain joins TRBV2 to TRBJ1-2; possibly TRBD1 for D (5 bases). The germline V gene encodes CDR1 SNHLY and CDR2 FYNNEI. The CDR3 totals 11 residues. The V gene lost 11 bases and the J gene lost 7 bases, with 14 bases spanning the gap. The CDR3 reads CASRGGSGYTF. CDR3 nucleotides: TGTGCCTCCCGGGGGGGATCTGGCTACACCTTC.

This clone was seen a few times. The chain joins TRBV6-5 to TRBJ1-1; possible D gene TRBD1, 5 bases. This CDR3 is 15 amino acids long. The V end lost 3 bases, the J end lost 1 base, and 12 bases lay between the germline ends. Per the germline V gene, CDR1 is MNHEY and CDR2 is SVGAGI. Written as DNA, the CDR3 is TGTGCCAGCAGTTATGCAGGGCAGAGGAACACTGAAGCTTTCTTT. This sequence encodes CASSYAGQRNTEAFF.